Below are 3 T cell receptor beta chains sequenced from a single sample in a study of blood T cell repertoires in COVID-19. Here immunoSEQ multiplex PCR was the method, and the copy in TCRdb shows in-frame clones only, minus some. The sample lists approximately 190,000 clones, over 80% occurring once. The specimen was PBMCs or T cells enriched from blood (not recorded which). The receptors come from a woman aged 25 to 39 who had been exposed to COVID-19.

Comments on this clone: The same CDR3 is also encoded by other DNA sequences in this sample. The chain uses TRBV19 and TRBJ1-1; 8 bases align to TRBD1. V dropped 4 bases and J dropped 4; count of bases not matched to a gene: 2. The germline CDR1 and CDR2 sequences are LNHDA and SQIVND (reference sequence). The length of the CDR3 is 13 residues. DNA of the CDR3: TGTGCCAGTAGTACCACAGGGGGCACTGAAGCTTTCTTT. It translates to CASSTTGGTEAFF.

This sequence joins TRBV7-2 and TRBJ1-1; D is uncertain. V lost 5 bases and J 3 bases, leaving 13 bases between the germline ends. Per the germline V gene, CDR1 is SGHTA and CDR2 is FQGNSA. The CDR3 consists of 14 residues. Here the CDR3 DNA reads TGTGCCAGCAGCCCATACTCGTTCGACACTGAAGCTTTCTTT. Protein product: CASSPYSFDTEAFF.

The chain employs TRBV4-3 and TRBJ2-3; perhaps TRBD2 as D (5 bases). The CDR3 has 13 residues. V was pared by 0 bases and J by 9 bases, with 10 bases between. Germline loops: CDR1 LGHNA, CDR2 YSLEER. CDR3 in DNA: TGCGCCAGCAGCCAAGATCTTACGGGAACGCAGTATTTT. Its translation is CASSQDLTGTQYF.